Presented here are 11 T cell receptor beta chains from one specimen sequenced in a study of blood T cell repertoires in COVID-19. Sequencing used immunoSEQ multiplex PCR; TCRdb keeps in-frame clones, though not all of them. The data contain hundreds of thousands of clones, 80% to 85% of them seen just once; the ten biggest clones take up about 5%. The sequenced material came from PBMCs or T cells enriched from blood (not recorded which). The origin of the receptors is a man aged 40-49 years who had been exposed to COVID-19.

CDR3 nucleotide sequence: TGTGCCAGCAGTGAACGGAGCACTGGAAACACCATATATTTT. This encodes CASSERSTGNTIYF. The genes are TRBV25-1 and TRBJ1-3; D is ambiguous. V lost 2 bases to trimming and J lost 2 bases, with 7 bases between them. The CDR3 is 14 residues long. Germline V CDR1 and CDR2: MGHDK, SYGVNS.

V and J are TRBV7-9 and TRBJ1-1, with 9 positions matching TRBD1. The CDR3 extends over 16 amino acids. J gave up 1 base and V 3 bases, and 6 bases lay outside the gene matches. Germline V CDR1 and CDR2: SEHNR, FQNEAQ (reference sequence). For the CDR3, the DNA is TGTGCCAGCAGCTTGGGACAGGGACTCTCGAACACTGAAGCTTTCTTT. Protein sequence: CASSLGQGLSNTEAFF.

V usage is TRBV7-8 and J usage is TRBJ1-2, with a weak D call TRBD1 (6 bases). This CDR3 is 14 amino acids long. V was cut by 1 base and J by 10 bases, with 16 bases left in between. The V gene's germline CDR1 is SGHVS and CDR2 FQNEAQ. The CDR3 region is CASSLVQTGGAYTF. CDR3 DNA sequence: TGTGCCAGCAGCTTAGTACAAACGGGGGGCGCCTACACCTTC.

The chain combines TRBV19 with TRBJ1-1; a weak D match, TRBD1 (5 bases). The germline CDR1 and CDR2 sequences are LNHDA and SQIVND (reference sequence). Trimming removed 6 bases at V and 2 bases at J, with 10 bases between. There are 13 residues in the CDR3. The chain's CDR3 is CASSFDRNTEAFF. The CDR3 DNA sequence: TGTGCCAGTAGCTTCGACAGAAACACTGAAGCTTTCTTT.

The chain has TRBV3-1 (or the pseudogene TRBV3-2) and TRBJ2-1; 11 positions agree with TRBD2. After removal of 4 bases from V and 7 bases from J, the junction contained 6 bases not matched to a gene. The CDR3 is 15 amino acids. The germline gives CDR1 LGHDT, CDR2 YNNKEL (reference sequence). The CDR3 DNA reads as TGTGCCAGCAGCCCCACTAGCGGGAGAGGGAATGAGCAGTTCTTC. Its translation: CASSPTSGRGNEQFF.

This clone appeared once. The genes are TRBV5-8 and TRBJ2-6, with D uncertain. Trimming took off 0 bases at V and 0 bases at J, with 10 bases between the two ends. The V gene's germline CDR1 is SGHTS and CDR2 YDEGEE. This CDR3 spans 17 amino acids. Written as DNA, the CDR3 is TGTGCCAGCAGCTTGGTCGGTTCGGGCTCTGGGGCCAACGTCCTGACTTTC. Encoded protein: CASSLVGSGSGANVLTF.

This sequence joins TRBV11-3 and TRBJ1-6, with 9 bases that match TRBD1. The CDR3 spans 16 residues. Per germline, CDR1 SGHNT and CDR2 YENEEA. The junction had 5 bases not matched to a gene; V was cut back by 1 base and J by 7 bases. In DNA, the CDR3 is TGTGCCAGCAGCTTAGTGAGGACAGGGGTCAATTCACCCCTCCACTTT. Protein product: CASSLVRTGVNSPLHF. Full variable domain (outside the CDR3, taken from reference TRBV11-3 and TRBJ1-6): EAGVVQSPRYKIIEKKQPVAFWCNPISGHNTLYWYLQNLGQGPELLIRYENEEAVDDSQLPKDRFSAERLKGVDSTLKIQPAELGDSAVYLCASSLVRTGVNSPLHFGNGTRLTVT.

The chain is built from TRBV7-9 and TRBJ2-7; unclear D gene. CDR3 length equals 15 residues. Between the trimmed V and J ends, which lost 6 bases and 0 bases, there was a span of 15 bases. CDR1 and CDR2 from the germline V gene are SEHNR and FQNEAQ (reference sequence). The CDR3 region is CASRRSSVGSYEQYF. The CDR3 DNA follows: TGTGCCAGCAGACGGAGTTCTGTCGGCTCCTACGAGCAGTACTTC. Drawing the rest from reference TRBV7-9 and TRBJ2-7, the complete variable domain is DTGVSQNPRHKITKRGQNVTFRCDPISEHNRLYWYRQTLGQGPEFLTYFQNEAQLEKSRLLSDRFSAERPKGSFSTLEIQRTEQGDSAMYLCASRRSSVGSYEQYFGPGTRLTVT.

This clone was observed a few times. The gene calls are TRBV4-1 and TRBJ2-2; D perhaps matches TRBD1 (5 bases). V lost 1 base to trimming and J lost 4 bases, with 10 bases between them. CDR3 length equals 15 residues. The germline CDR1 and CDR2 sequences are MGHRA and YSYEKL. Here the CDR3 DNA reads TGCGCCAGCAGCCAAGGGGGCAGATTCACCGGGGAGCTGTTTTTT. Translated: CASSQGGRFTGELFF.

This chain joins TRBV5-4 and TRBJ2-5; D remains unclear. Trimming cost V 6 bases and J 4 bases, with 7 bases left between them. Germline loops: CDR1 SGHNT, CDR2 YYREEE (reference sequence). The CDR3 has 11 residues. The CDR3 DNA reads as TGTGCCAGCACCAATTCAGAGACCCAGTACTTC. Translation: CASTNSETQYF.

The rearrangement uses TRBV5-4 and TRBJ2-5, with 9 bases identical to TRBD1. CDR3 size: 15 residues. V shed 4 bases, J shed 5 bases, and the junction held 9 bases outside the gene matches. In germline, CDR1 is SGHNT, CDR2 YYREEE (reference sequence). CDR3 region: CASSPGWDRAETQYF. The CDR3 nucleotides read TGTGCCAGCAGCCCCGGGTGGGACAGGGCCGAGACCCAGTACTTC.